The 26 T cell receptor beta chains listed next were all sequenced from one sample in a study of Ad26.COV2.S vaccination and SARS-CoV-2 variants. The protocol was immunoSEQ multiplex PCR, while the TCRdb copy is restricted to in-frame clones and leaves out a portion. Of about 180,000 clones listed, about 83% were seen once; the top ten hold roughly 6%. Specimen: peripheral blood, collected after recovery from COVID-19. Receptors were obtained from a human donor who had recovered from COVID-19.

The chain joins TRBV5-1 to TRBJ2-3; D gene ambiguous. Trimming removed 0 bases from V and 1 base from J, with 12 bases in between. From germline, CDR1 is SGHRS and CDR2 YFSETQ. This CDR3 is built from 16 residues. The CDR3 loop reads CASSLDGVGGTDTQYF. The CDR3, as DNA: TGCGCCAGCAGCTTGGATGGTGTGGGTGGCACAGATACGCAGTATTTT.

V is TRBV7-7 and J is TRBJ2-3; D might be TRBD1 (5 bases). The CDR3 extends over 12 amino acids. CDR1 SSHAT and CDR2 FNYEAQ come from the germline V gene (reference sequence). V lost 1 base, J lost 8 bases, and 7 bases lay in between. CDR3 DNA sequence: TGTGCCAGCAGCTTAGGGCAGGGTACGCAGTATTTT. It yields the protein CASSLGQGTQYF.

This chain joins TRBV5-5 and TRBJ1-3; 7 bases line up with TRBD1. Germline loops: CDR1 SGHKS, CDR2 YYEKEE (reference sequence). This CDR3 region has 16 residues. V shed 0 bases, J shed 0 bases, and the junction held 3 bases outside the gene matches. CDR3 loop: CASSLDRGFSGNTIYF. CDR3 bases: TGTGCCAGCAGCTTGGACAGGGGATTCTCTGGAAACACCATATATTTT.

In this sample, this clone turned up once. The gene calls are TRBV30 and TRBJ2-7; D is possibly TRBD1 (7 bases). Germline V gene sequence: CDR1 GTSNPN, CDR2 SVGIG (reference sequence). This CDR3 has 15 amino acids. V was trimmed by 0 bases and J by 2 bases, leaving 14 bases between them. Here the CDR3 reads CAWSVPGDRAYEQYF. CDR3 DNA sequence: TGTGCCTGGAGTGTACCGGGGGACAGAGCCTACGAGCAGTACTTC. The whole variable domain, remainder taken from reference TRBV30 and TRBJ2-7, is SQTIHQWPATLVQPVGSPLSLECTVEGTSNPNLYWYRQAAGRGLQLLFYSVGIGQISSEVPQNLSASRPQDRQFILSSKKLLLSDSGFYLCAWSVPGDRAYEQYFGPGTRLTVT.

The chain is built from TRBV10-3 and TRBJ1-6; D gene uncertain. Germline CDR1 reads ENHRY; CDR2 reads SYGVKD. This CDR3 comprises 14 residues. V dropped 6 bases and J dropped 9 bases, with 15 bases sitting between them. The CDR3 DNA is TGTGCCATCAGAACGGACTCCCCGGGTTCACCCCTCCACTTT. As protein: CAIRTDSPGSPLHF.

The sample holds one count of this clone. The chain uses TRBV21-1 and TRBJ2-3; TRBD2, the D gene given by the table, was not confirmed from the DNA. TRBV21-1 corresponds to a pseudogene. This CDR3 has 15 residues. As DNA, the CDR3 is TGTGCCAGCAGCAAAGTTGATCGAGACACAGATACGCAGTATTTT. Translated: CASSKVDRDTDTQYF.

In its sample, this clone was seen many times. The chain joins TRBV4-1 to TRBJ1-2, with a possible D match to TRBD1 (6 bases). The CDR3 is 15 residues long. Trimming took 0 bases from V and 6 from J, leaving 14 bases between them. Germline-derived CDR1 and CDR2 are MGHRA and YSYEKL. CDR3 amino acids: CASSQDPQGRDGYTF. The CDR3 DNA reads TGCGCCAGCAGCCAAGATCCTCAGGGGAGGGATGGCTACACCTTC.

The chain links TRBV7-9 to TRBJ2-1; perhaps D is TRBD1 or TRBD2 (6 bases each). Germline CDR1 and CDR2: SEHNR and FQNEAQ (reference sequence). Trimming stripped 11 bases from V and 4 bases from J, with 9 bases between. The CDR3 consists of 11 residues. CDR3 sequence reads: CAQGGYNEQFF. As DNA, the CDR3 is TGTGCCCAAGGGGGGTACAATGAGCAGTTCTTC.

This sequence joins TRBV6-2 or TRBV6-3 and TRBJ2-7; 11 positions agree with TRBD2. V lost 4 bases, J lost 2 bases, and 4 bases stayed unmatched. The CDR3 runs to 15 residues. The V gene's germline CDR1 is MNHEY and CDR2 SVGEGT. CDR3 DNA sequence: TGTGCCAGCAGTTCGGGACTAGCGGTAACCTACGAGCAGTACTTC. This translates into CASSSGLAVTYEQYF.

In nucleotides, the CDR3 is TGCAGCGTCCGGGGACTAGCGGGAGGATCGTATGAGCAGTTCTTC. This codes for CSVRGLAGGSYEQFF. V is TRBV29-1 and J is TRBJ2-1, with 15 bases fitting TRBD2. V was clipped by 6 bases and J by 8 bases; unmatched bases: 8. This CDR3 has 15 residues. Germline V gene lookup returns CDR1 SQVTM and CDR2 ANQGSEA.

This clone showed up many times. V gene TRBV2 combines with J gene TRBJ2-7, with 9 bases lining up with TRBD1. The CDR3 is 13 residues long. Germline lookup yields CDR1 SNHLY and CDR2 FYNNEI. Germline trimming cut 7 bases from V and 7 bases from J; bases unmatched to any gene: 8. Here the CDR3 DNA reads TGTGCCAGCAAAGTCACAGGGGGCGGGGAGCAGTACTTC. Its translation is CASKVTGGGEQYF.

V gene TRBV14 combines with J gene TRBJ2-1, with 11 nucleotides matching TRBD2. J lost 8 bases, V lost 0 bases, and 18 bases had no gene match. This CDR3 has 20 residues. Per germline, CDR1 SGHDN and CDR2 FVKESK. The CDR3 protein is CASSQDFPTLLAGVPHEQFF. The CDR3 DNA follows: TGTGCCAGCAGCCAAGACTTTCCTACCTTACTAGCGGGGGTACCGCATGAGCAGTTCTTC.

Written as DNA, the CDR3 is TGTGCCAGCAGCGTAGCTGTCCGGGGGGCAAGAGATACGCAGTATTTT. Encoded protein: CASSVAVRGARDTQYF. The rearrangement uses TRBV9 and TRBJ2-3, with D maybe TRBD2 (7 bases). This CDR3 is built from 16 residues. The germline V gene has CDR1 SGDLS and CDR2 YYNGEE. V was shortened by 0 bases and J by 5 bases, with 16 bases between the two germline ends.

The chain joins TRBV9 to TRBJ2-2; 8 positions agree with TRBD2. J gave up 7 bases and V 2 bases, and 10 bases lay outside the gene matches. The CDR3 runs to 16 residues. The germline V gene encodes CDR1 SGDLS and CDR2 YYNGEE. The CDR3 reads CASSVTPGGQDGELFF. The CDR3 coding sequence is TGTGCCAGCAGCGTGACCCCGGGGGGGCAAGACGGGGAGCTGTTTTTT.

This clone was counted once. The rearrangement uses TRBV3-1 (or the pseudogene TRBV3-2) and TRBJ2-3; 8 bases agree with TRBD1. V shed 6 bases, J shed 3 bases, and the junction held 11 bases outside the gene matches. CDR1 LGHDT and CDR2 YNNKEL come from the germline V gene (reference sequence). The CDR3 length is 16 residues. CDR3 protein: CASSSRTGSSTDTQYF. CDR3 DNA: TGTGCCAGCAGTTCTCGGACAGGGAGTAGTACAGATACGCAGTATTTT.

The chain has TRBV27 and TRBJ1-6; TRBD1 is a possible D gene (5 bases). V gave up 0 bases and J gave up 9 bases, with 15 bases separating them. The germline CDR1 and CDR2 sequences are MNHEY and SMNVEV (reference sequence). The length of the CDR3 is 16 residues. This CDR3 reads CASSLSFVREGSPLHF. CDR3 nucleotide sequence: TGTGCCAGCAGTTTATCGTTCGTCAGGGAAGGTTCACCCCTCCACTTT.

The CDR3 reads CASKRATSGGERGDTQYF. CDR3 bases: TGTGCCAGCAAGAGAGCGACTAGCGGGGGGGAGAGGGGAGATACGCAGTATTTT. This chain uses TRBV4-2 with TRBJ2-3, with 14 bases lining up with TRBD2. The ends lost 7 bases at V and 5 bases at J; junction bases unmatched: 14. The germline CDR1 and CDR2 sequences are LGHNA and YNFKEQ. The CDR3 is 18 residues long.

This chain uses TRBV10-3 with TRBJ2-1; TRBD2 aligns across 7 bases. The ends lost 4 bases at V and 5 bases at J; junction bases unmatched: 8. Germline loops: CDR1 ENHRY, CDR2 SYGVKD. The CDR3 length is 15 residues. CDR3 nucleotides: TGTGCCATCAGTGTGCTGGGGCTAGCGGACAATGAGCAGTTCTTC. Its translation is CAISVLGLADNEQFF.

This sequence joins TRBV3-1 (or the pseudogene TRBV3-2) and TRBJ2-1; D is undetermined. Germline loops: CDR1 LGHDT, CDR2 YNNKEL (reference sequence). The CDR3 is 13 residues long. V shed 4 bases and J shed 6 bases, with 10 bases lying between them. In DNA, the CDR3 is TGTGCCAGCAGCCCACGAGGATCCAATGAGCAGTTCTTC. Translating it yields CASSPRGSNEQFF.

This chain links TRBV13 with TRBJ2-7; 9 bases map to TRBD1. This CDR3 has 16 residues. The V segment lost 5 bases and the J segment 6 bases; nucleotides outside the gene matches: 14. Germline V gene lookup returns CDR1 PRHDT and CDR2 FYEKMQ (reference sequence). CDR3 nucleotides: TGTGCCAGCAGCCGTCCCGGGACAGGGAATAACGGCGAGCAGTACTTC. It codes for CASSRPGTGNNGEQYF. The entire variable domain, with the rest obtained from reference TRBV13 and TRBJ2-7, is as follows: AAGVIQSPRHLIKEKRETATLKCYPIPRHDTVYWYQQGPGQDPQFLISFYEKMQSDKGSIPDRFSAQQFSDYHSELNMSSLELGDSALYFCASSRPGTGNNGEQYFGPGTRLTVT.

The rearrangement links TRBV28 to TRBJ2-7; D remains unclear. The CDR3 consists of 14 residues. Germline loops: CDR1 MDHEN, CDR2 SYDVKM. Deletions cut 3 bases from V and 0 bases from J, with 9 bases between. The CDR3 spells CASSFGRVSYEQYF. The DNA for the CDR3 is TGTGCCAGCAGTTTTGGTCGGGTCTCCTACGAGCAGTACTTC.

The rearrangement links TRBV15 to TRBJ1-3, with D unresolved. Germline loops: CDR1 LNHNV, CDR2 YYDKDF (reference sequence). This CDR3 spans 14 amino acids. The V gene lost 0 bases and the J gene lost 4 bases, with 7 bases spanning the gap. The CDR3 nucleotides are TGTGCCACCAGCAGAGATAGGTTGGGAAACACCATATATTTT. This encodes CATSRDRLGNTIYF.

This rearrangement joins TRBV11-3 to TRBJ1-1; no clear D. CDR1 and CDR2 (germline): SGHNT, YENEEA. V was cut by 2 bases and J by 1 base, with 5 bases left in between. The CDR3 is made up of 13 amino acids. The CDR3 here is CASSLTPNTEAFF. The DNA for the CDR3 is TGTGCCAGCAGCTTAACACCGAACACTGAAGCTTTCTTT.

This chain uses TRBV29-1 with TRBJ2-3; TRBD1 might be the D (5 bases). V was clipped by 5 bases and J by 5 bases, with 14 bases between them. The CDR3 spans 13 residues. Germline lookup yields CDR1 SQVTM and CDR2 ANQGSEA. CDR3: CSVNRMGGDTQYF. The DNA of the CDR3 is TGCAGCGTTAACAGGATGGGTGGAGATACGCAGTATTTT.

The count of this clone is one. The J gene is TRBJ2-2, the V gene TRBV5-1; 8 bases are a match to TRBD1. J gave up 6 bases and V 6 bases, and 16 bases lay outside the gene matches. The CDR3 runs to 17 residues. The germline V gene has CDR1 SGHRS and CDR2 YFSETQ. As DNA, the CDR3 is TGCGCCAGCATTTTCGTCGGACAGGGCCAGGGGGCCGGGGAGCTGTTTTTT. Translating it yields CASIFVGQGQGAGELFF.

The chain carries TRBV5-1 and TRBJ1-3; D remains unclear. The CDR3 is 14 amino acids. The V and J ends lost 0 bases and 5 bases respectively, with 9 bases between them. Looked up from germline, CDR1 is SGHRS and CDR2 is YFSETQ. This chain's CDR3 is CASSLEGSRNTIYF. In DNA form, the CDR3 reads TGCGCCAGCAGCTTGGAAGGGAGTAGAAACACCATATATTTT.